What follows describes a single T cell receptor beta chain. V lost 9 bases to trimming and J lost 3 bases; unmatched junction nucleotides: 13. This CDR3 is built from 15 residues. Germline V CDR1 and CDR2: LNHDA, SQIVND (reference sequence). PCR involved 60 Vbeta and 13 Jbeta primers. The protocol was immunoSEQ multiplex PCR, while the TCRdb copy is restricted to in-frame clones and leaves out a portion. This sample yields 230,000 or so clones, of which over 90% are seen a single time; around 1.7% belongs to the top ten. The entry originates in a study of cytomegalovirus exposure and HLA in healthy donors. In the study overall: A previous analysis identified 95 million to 130 million unique TCR beta sequences derived from some 170 million T cells.

The source material was PBMCs. The chain carries TRBV19 and TRBJ1-1, with 7 bases identical to TRBD1. This TCR was sampled from a girl aged 2-15 years in good health and CMV-seronegative. The CDR3 here is CASSPGGQGDTEAFF. The CDR3 nucleotides are TGTGCCAGCTCGCCTGGGGGGCAGGGGGACACTGAAGCTTTCTTT.